The sequence of this TCR beta chain was determined in a study of OX40 agonist ivuxolimab in advanced cancers. The wider study: All patients had ivuxolimab intravenously every 2 weeks at 0.01 to 10 mg/kg. Two cutaneous melanoma patients and one hepatocellular carcinoma patient, three in all, had partial responses.

The CDR3 length is 15 residues. Trimming removed 4 bases from V and 7 bases from J; junction bases left unmatched: 6. The germline CDR1 and CDR2 sequences are MNHEY and SMNVEV (reference sequence). About this clone itself: Its antigen is not identified.

Clones were read by immunoSEQ multiplex PCR, and TCRdb kept only the in-frame ones, dropping some. The table records more than 60,000 clones, around 94% of them present only once. Study results and limitations: By week 6 at 0.1 to 3.0 mg/kg, blood CD4+ and CD8+ T cells had expanded clonally.

The TCR originated in an adult with an advanced solid tumor such as melanoma, head and neck, liver or kidney cancer. V is TRBV27 and J is TRBJ2-2; 10 bases fit TRBD1. The sequences come from CD4+ or CD8+ T cells sorted from blood, collected in a trial of the OX40 agonist ivuxolimab. This CDR3 reads CASSWRTGGNGELFF. The CDR3 DNA sequence: TGTGCCAGCAGTTGGAGGACAGGGGGTAACGGGGAGCTGTTTTTT.